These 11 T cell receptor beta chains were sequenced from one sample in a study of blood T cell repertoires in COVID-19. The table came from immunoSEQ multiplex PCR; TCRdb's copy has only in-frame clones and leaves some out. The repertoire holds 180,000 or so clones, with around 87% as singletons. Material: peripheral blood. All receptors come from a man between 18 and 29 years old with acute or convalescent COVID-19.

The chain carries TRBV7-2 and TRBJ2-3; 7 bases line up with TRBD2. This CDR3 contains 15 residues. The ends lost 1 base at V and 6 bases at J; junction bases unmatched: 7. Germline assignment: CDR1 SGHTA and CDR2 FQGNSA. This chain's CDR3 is CASSLGPGGADTQYF. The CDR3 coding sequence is TGTGCCAGCAGCTTAGGACCGGGGGGTGCCGATACGCAGTATTTT.

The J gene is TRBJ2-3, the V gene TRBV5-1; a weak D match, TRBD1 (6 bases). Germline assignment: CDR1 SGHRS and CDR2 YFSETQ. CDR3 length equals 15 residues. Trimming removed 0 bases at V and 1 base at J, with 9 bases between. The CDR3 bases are TGCGCCAGCAGCTTGGATTGGGGGCGCACAGATACGCAGTATTTT. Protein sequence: CASSLDWGRTDTQYF.

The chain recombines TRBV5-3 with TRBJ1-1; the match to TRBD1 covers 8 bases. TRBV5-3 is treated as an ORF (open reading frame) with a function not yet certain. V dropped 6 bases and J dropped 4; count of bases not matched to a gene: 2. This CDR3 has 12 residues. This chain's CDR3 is CARKDRGTEAFF. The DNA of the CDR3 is TGTGCCAGAAAAGACAGGGGCACTGAAGCTTTCTTT.

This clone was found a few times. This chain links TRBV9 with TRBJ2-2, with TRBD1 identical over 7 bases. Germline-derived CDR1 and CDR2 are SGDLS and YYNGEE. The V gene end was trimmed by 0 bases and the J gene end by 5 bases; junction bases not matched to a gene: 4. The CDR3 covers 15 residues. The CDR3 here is CASSVGTGGTGELFF. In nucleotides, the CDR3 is TGTGCCAGCAGCGTAGGGACAGGTGGGACCGGGGAGCTGTTTTTT.

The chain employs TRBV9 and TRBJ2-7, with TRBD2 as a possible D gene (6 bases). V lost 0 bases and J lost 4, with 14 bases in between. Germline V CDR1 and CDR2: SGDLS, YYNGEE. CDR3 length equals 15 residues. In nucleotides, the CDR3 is TGTGCCAGCAGCGTAGGCGGGCGGGATCCATACGAGCAGTACTTC. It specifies CASSVGGRDPYEQYF.

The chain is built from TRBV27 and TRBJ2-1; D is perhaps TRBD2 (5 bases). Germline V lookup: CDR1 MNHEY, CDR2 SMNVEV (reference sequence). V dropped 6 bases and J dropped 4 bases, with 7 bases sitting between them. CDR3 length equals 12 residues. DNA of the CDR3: TGTGCCAGCAGCCCGGGGTACAATGAGCAGTTCTTC. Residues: CASSPGYNEQFF.

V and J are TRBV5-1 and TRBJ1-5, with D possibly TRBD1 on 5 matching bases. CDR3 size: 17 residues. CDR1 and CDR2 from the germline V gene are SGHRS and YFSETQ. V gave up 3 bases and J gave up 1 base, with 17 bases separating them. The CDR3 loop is CASSWGDSGRSNQPQHF. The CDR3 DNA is TGCGCCAGCAGCTGGGGGGATTCAGGGCGAAGCAATCAGCCCCAGCATTTT.

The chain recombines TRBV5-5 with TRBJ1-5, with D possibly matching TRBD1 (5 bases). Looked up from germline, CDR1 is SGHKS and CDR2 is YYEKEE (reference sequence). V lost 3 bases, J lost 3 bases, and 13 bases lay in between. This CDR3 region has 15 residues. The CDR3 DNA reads TGTGCCAGCAGCTCATCCCCAGGGATCAATCAGCCCCAGCATTTT. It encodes CASSSSPGINQPQHF.

The chain's CDR3 is CASSLLAGGQNEQFF. In nucleotides, the CDR3 is TGCGCCAGCAGCTTGCTGGCGGGGGGGCAGAATGAGCAGTTCTTC. The genes are TRBV5-1 and TRBJ2-1; 9 positions match TRBD2. V lost 1 base to trimming and J lost 7 bases; unmatched junction nucleotides: 6. This CDR3 spans 15 amino acids. Germline V gene data show CDR1 as SGHRS and CDR2 as YFSETQ.

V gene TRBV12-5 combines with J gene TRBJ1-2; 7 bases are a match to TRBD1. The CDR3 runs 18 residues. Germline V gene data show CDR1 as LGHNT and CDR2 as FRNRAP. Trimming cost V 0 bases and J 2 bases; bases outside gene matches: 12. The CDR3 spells CASGLVYRRGDVNYGYTF. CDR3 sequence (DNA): TGTGCTAGTGGTTTGGTCTATCGCAGGGGGGATGTAAACTATGGCTACACCTTC.

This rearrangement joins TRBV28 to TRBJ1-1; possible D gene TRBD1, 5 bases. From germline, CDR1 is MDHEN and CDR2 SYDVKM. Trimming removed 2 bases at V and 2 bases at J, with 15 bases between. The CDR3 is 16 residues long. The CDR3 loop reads CASSLGSLGRNTEAFF. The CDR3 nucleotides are TGTGCCAGCAGTTTAGGGTCTCTGGGGCGAAACACTGAAGCTTTCTTT.